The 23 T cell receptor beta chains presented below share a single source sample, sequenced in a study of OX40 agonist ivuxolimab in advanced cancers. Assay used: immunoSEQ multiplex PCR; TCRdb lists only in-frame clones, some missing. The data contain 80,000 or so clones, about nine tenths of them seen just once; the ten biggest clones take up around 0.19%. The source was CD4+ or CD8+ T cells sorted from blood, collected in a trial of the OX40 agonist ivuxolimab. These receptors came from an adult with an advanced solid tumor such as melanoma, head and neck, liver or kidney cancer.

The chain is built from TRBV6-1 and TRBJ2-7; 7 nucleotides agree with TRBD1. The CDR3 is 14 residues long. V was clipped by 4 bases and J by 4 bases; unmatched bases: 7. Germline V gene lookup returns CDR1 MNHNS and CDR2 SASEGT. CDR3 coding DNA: TGTGCCAGCAGTGCAATCCGGGACAGATACGAGCAGTACTTC. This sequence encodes CASSAIRDRYEQYF.

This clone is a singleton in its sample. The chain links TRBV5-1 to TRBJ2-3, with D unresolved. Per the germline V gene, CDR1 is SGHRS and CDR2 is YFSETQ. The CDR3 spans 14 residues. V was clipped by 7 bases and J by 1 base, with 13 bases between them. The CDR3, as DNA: TGCGCCAGCGGAGATCTTTCCCGCACAGATACGCAGTATTTT. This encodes CASGDLSRTDTQYF.

CDR3 in amino acids: CASSLAGGSFGANVLTF. DNA for the CDR3: TGTGCCAGCAGCTTAGCGGGAGGGTCCTTCGGGGCCAACGTCCTGACTTTC. This chain connects TRBV9 to TRBJ2-6; 11 nucleotides align to TRBD2. The germline V gene encodes CDR1 SGDLS and CDR2 YYNGEE. J gave up 4 bases and V 4 bases, and 7 bases lay outside the gene matches. The CDR3 has 17 residues.

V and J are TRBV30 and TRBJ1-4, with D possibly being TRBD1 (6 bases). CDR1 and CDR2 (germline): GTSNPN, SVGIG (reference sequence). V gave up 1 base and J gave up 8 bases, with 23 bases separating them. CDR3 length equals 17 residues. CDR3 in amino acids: CAWSGTRGGPTGEKLFF. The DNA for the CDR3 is TGTGCCTGGAGTGGGACACGGGGGGGCCCCACGGGGGAAAAACTGTTTTTT.

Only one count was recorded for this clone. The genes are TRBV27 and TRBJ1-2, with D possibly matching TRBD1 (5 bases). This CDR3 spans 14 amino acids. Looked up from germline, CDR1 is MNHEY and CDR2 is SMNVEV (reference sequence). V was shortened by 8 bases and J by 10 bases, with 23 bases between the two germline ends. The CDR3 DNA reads TGTGCCAGCGGCTCGCCGGGACCCCAGGAAGACTACACCTTC. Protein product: CASGSPGPQEDYTF.

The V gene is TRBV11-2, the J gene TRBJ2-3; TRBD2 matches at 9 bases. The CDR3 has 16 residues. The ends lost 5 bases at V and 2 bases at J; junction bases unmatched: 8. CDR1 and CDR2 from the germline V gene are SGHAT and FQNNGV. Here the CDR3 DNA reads TGTGCCAGCAGCACAAAGCGGGGGGCGTACACAGATACGCAGTATTTT. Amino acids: CASSTKRGAYTDTQYF. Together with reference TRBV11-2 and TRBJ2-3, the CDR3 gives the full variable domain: EAGVAQSPRYKIIEKRQSVAFWCNPISGHATLYWYQQILGQGPKLLIQFQNNGVVDDSQLPKDRFSAERLKGVDSTLKIQPAKLEDSAVYLCASSTKRGAYTDTQYFGPGTRLTVL.

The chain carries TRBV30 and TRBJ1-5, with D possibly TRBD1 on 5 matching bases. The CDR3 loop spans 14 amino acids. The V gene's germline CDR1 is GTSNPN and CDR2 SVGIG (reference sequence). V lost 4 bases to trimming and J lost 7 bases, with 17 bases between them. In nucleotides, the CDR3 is TGTGCCTGGACCGGGGCCCTTTTCGGCCAGCCCCAGCATTTT. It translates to CAWTGALFGQPQHF. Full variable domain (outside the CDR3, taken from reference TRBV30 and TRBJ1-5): SQTIHQWPATLVQPVGSPLSLECTVEGTSNPNLYWYRQAAGRGLQLLFYSVGIGQISSEVPQNLSASRPQDRQFILSSKKLLLSDSGFYLCAWTGALFGQPQHFGDGTRLSIL.

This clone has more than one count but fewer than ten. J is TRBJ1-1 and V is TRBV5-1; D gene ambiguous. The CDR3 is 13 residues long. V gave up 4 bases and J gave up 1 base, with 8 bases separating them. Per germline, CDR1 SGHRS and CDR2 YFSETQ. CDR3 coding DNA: TGCGCCAGCAGCCTTAGACGGAACACTGAAGCTTTCTTT. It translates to CASSLRRNTEAFF. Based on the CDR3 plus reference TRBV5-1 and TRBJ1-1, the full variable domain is KAGVTQTPRYLIKTRGQQVTLSCSPISGHRSVSWYQQTPGQGLQFLFEYFSETQRNKGNFPGRFSGRQFSNSRSEMNVSTLELGDSALYLCASSLRRNTEAFFGQGTRLTVV.

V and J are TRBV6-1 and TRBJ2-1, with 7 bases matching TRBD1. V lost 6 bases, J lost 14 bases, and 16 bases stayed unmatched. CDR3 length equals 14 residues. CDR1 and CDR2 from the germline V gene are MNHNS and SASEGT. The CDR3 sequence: CASRPGTDMGEKFF. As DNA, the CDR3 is TGTGCCAGCAGACCCGGGACAGATATGGGAGAAAAGTTCTTC.

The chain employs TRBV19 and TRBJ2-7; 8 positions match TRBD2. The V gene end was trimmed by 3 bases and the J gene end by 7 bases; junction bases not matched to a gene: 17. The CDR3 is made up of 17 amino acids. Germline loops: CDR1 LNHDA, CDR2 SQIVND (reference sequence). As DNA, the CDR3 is TGTGCCAGTAGTATTACCAGCGGGGGCGCGGCAGTGTGGGAGCAGTACTTC. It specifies CASSITSGGAAVWEQYF.

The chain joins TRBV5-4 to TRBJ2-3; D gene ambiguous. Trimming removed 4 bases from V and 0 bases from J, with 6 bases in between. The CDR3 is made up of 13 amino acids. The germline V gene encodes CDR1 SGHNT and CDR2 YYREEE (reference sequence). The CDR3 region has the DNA TGTGCCAGCAGCCTCAGTAGCACAGATACGCAGTATTTT. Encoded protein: CASSLSSTDTQYF.

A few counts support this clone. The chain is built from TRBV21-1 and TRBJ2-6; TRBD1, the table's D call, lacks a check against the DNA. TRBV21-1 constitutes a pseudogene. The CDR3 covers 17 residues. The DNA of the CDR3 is TGTGCCAGCAGCCCATGGGACAGGAGCTCTGGGGCCAACGTCCTGACTTTC. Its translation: CASSPWDRSSGANVLTF.

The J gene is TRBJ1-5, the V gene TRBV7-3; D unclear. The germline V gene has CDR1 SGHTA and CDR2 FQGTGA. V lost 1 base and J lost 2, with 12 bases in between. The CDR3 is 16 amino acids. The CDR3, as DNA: TGTGCCAGCAGCTTAAGTCCACTACGGGGCAATCAGCCCCAGCATTTT. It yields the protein CASSLSPLRGNQPQHF.

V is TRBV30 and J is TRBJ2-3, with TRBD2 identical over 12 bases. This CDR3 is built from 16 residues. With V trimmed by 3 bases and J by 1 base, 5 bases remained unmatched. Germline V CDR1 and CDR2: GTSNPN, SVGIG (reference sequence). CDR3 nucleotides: TGTGCCTGGAGAGCAAGGACTAGCGGGGGCACAGATACGCAGTATTTT. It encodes CAWRARTSGGTDTQYF.

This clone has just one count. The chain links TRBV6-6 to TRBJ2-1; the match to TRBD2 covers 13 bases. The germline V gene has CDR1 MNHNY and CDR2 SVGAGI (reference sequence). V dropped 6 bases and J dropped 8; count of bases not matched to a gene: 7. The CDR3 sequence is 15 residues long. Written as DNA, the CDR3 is TGTGCCAGCAGGGGGACTAGCGGGGATTTATATGAGCAGTTCTTC. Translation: CASRGTSGDLYEQFF.

The CDR3 loop reads CASSFPLLGYGYTF. CDR3 nucleotide sequence: TGTGCCAGCAGCTTCCCTCTGTTGGGCTATGGCTACACCTTC. The rearrangement joins TRBV7-9 to TRBJ1-2, with D uncertain. V lost 3 bases and J 4 bases, leaving 12 bases between the germline ends. Per germline, CDR1 SEHNR and CDR2 FQNEAQ (reference sequence). This CDR3 is 14 amino acids long.

CDR3: CASTLGAANTEAFF. In nucleotides, the CDR3 is TGCGCCAGCACCCTTGGGGCAGCGAACACTGAAGCTTTCTTT. The rearrangement links TRBV5-1 to TRBJ1-1; a weak D match, TRBD1 (5 bases). CDR3 size: 14 residues. Per the germline V gene, CDR1 is SGHRS and CDR2 is YFSETQ. Trimming cost V 6 bases and J 1 base, with 13 bases left between them. Drawing the rest from reference TRBV5-1 and TRBJ1-1, the complete variable domain is KAGVTQTPRYLIKTRGQQVTLSCSPISGHRSVSWYQQTPGQGLQFLFEYFSETQRNKGNFPGRFSGRQFSNSRSEMNVSTLELGDSALYLCASTLGAANTEAFFGQGTRLTVV.

CDR3 protein: CASSQDRGEEKLFF. DNA for the CDR3: TGCGCCAGCAGCCAAGACAGGGGAGAGGAAAAACTGTTTTTT. J is TRBJ1-4 and V is TRBV4-1, with a possible D match to TRBD1 (6 bases). Germline V gene lookup returns CDR1 MGHRA and CDR2 YSYEKL. The germline V and J ends were trimmed by 0 bases and 8 bases, with 10 bases remaining between them. This CDR3 contains 14 residues.

This CDR3 is CASTPGEGPRKTQYF. DNA of the CDR3: TGTGCCAGCACTCCGGGAGAGGGGCCCAGGAAGACCCAGTACTTC. This chain connects TRBV7-6 to TRBJ2-5; maybe TRBD2 (6 bases). This CDR3 comprises 15 residues. Trimming shortened V by 7 bases and J by 6 bases, and 21 bases separated the two germline ends. The germline V gene encodes CDR1 SGHVS and CDR2 FNYEAQ.

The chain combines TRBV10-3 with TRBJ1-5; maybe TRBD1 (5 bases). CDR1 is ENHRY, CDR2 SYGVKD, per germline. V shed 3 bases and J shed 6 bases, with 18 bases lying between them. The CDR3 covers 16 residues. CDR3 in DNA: TGTGCCATCAGTGAACCACAAGGCGGGGGAACTCAGCCCCAGCATTTT. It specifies CAISEPQGGGTQPQHF.

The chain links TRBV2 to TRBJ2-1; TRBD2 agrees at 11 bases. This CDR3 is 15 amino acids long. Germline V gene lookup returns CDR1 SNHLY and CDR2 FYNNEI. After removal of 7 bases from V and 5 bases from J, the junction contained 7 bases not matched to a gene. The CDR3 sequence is CASKPIAGGDNEQFF. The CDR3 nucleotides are TGTGCCAGCAAACCCATAGCGGGAGGGGACAATGAGCAGTTCTTC.

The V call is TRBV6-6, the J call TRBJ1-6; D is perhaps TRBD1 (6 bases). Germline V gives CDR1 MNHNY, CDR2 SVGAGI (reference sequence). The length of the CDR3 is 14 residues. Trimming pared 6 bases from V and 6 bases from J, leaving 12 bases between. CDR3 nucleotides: TGTGCCAGCAGAAGGGGGGATCCTAATTCACCCCTCCACTTT. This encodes CASRRGDPNSPLHF.

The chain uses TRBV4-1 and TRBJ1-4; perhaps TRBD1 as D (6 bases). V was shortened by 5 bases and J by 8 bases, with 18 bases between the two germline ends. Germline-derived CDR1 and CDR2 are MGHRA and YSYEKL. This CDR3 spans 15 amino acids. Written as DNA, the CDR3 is TGCGCCAGCAGCGAGGGGGGGCCGGCGCAGGAAAAACTGTTTTTT. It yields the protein CASSEGGPAQEKLFF.